These 22 T cell receptor beta chains came from one sample sequenced in a study of regulatory T cells in long-lasting Graves disease. Time point indicated: persistent/refractory GD, antithyroid drugs over 5 years with positive TRAb. Scientists built the TCR library using RNA that was extracted from PBMCs. TCR beta libraries were built with iRepertoire HTBI primers and Arm-PCR of CDR3 regions. TCRdb fed the multiplex PCR reads into MiXCR, producing one record per CDR3 protein. The sample gives hundreds of thousands of distinct CDR3 sequences, under 25% of which show up once; 7% to 9.5% is in the top ten. Specimen: peripheral blood mononuclear cells (PBMCs), collected when the disease was refractory, from a patient treated with antithyroid drugs. These receptors originate from a female donor with Graves disease.

Comment on this clonotype: Given a much more abundant clone one base away, this may be a read error. The chain uses TRBV7-3 and TRBJ2-2, with 7 bases identical to TRBD2. J was trimmed by 0 bases and V by 4 bases; bases with no gene match: 5. Germline CDR1 and CDR2: SGHTA and FQGTGA. The CDR3 loop spans 16 amino acids. Here the CDR3 DNA reads TGTGCCAGCAGCTCCCGGGGGGAGTCGAACACCGGGGAGCTGTTTTTT. Its protein is CASSSRGESNTGELFF.

The rearrangement joins TRBV19 to TRBJ1-5, with 7 bases fitting TRBD1. Trimming cost V 4 bases and J 3 bases; bases outside gene matches: 3. Germline assignment: CDR1 LNHDA and CDR2 SQIVND (reference sequence). CDR3 size: 14 residues. CDR3 nucleotide sequence: TGTGCCAGTAGTACGGGACAGAACAATCAGCCCCAGCATTTT. This sequence encodes CASSTGQNNQPQHF.

V gene TRBV27 combines with J gene TRBJ2-3; the match to TRBD1 covers 9 bases. With 2 bases clipped from V and 4 bases from J, the junction kept 4 bases outside the gene matches. The germline V gene encodes CDR1 MNHEY and CDR2 SMNVEV (reference sequence). This CDR3 spans 15 amino acids. In DNA, the CDR3 is TGTGCCAGCAGTTTAGGGGGACAGGGCGCAGATACGCAGTATTTT. The encoded protein is CASSLGGQGADTQYF.

This clonotype was observed a few times. The chain combines TRBV5-1 with TRBJ1-2; 12 positions match TRBD1. CDR1 SGHRS and CDR2 YFSETQ come from the germline V gene. J lost 7 bases, V lost 3 bases, and 4 bases had no gene match. The CDR3 loop spans 14 amino acids. Here the CDR3 reads CASSWDRGLSGYTF. For the CDR3, the DNA is TGCGCCAGCAGCTGGGACAGGGGGCTAAGTGGCTACACCTTC.

The chain employs TRBV4-2 and TRBJ2-3; TRBD2 matches 9 bases. From germline, CDR1 is LGHNA and CDR2 YNFKEQ. Losses at the gene ends were 4 bases for V and 5 bases for J; bases not matched to a gene: 10. CDR3 length: 16 amino acids. The CDR3 region is CASSLEGGRAGDTQYF. In DNA form, the CDR3 reads TGTGCCAGCAGCCTAGAAGGCGGGAGGGCCGGAGATACGCAGTATTTT.

This clonotype was seen ten or more times. V usage is TRBV27 and J usage is TRBJ2-7; TRBD2 matches at 14 bases. Per germline, CDR1 MNHEY and CDR2 SMNVEV (reference sequence). This CDR3 contains 14 residues. V gave up 4 bases and J gave up 6 bases; unmatched junction bases: 2. The CDR3 nucleotides are TGTGCCAGCAGTTGGGGGACTAGCGGGAGCGAGCAGTACTTC. Translated, it gives CASSWGTSGSEQYF.

The sample holds many counts of this clonotype. The J gene is TRBJ2-5, the V gene TRBV20-1; D unclear. There are 15 residues in the CDR3. Germline values: CDR1 DFQATT, CDR2 SNEGSKA (reference sequence). The V end lost 4 bases, the J end lost 0 bases, and 15 bases lay between the germline ends. The chain's CDR3 is CSATEEGLYQETQYF. The CDR3 DNA reads TGCAGTGCTACAGAAGAAGGGCTGTACCAAGAGACCCAGTACTTC.

The CDR3 nucleotides read TGCGCCAGCAGCGGACCCCTAGGACTAGCCGAGGGTGATACCGGGGAGCTGTTTTTT. Encoded protein: CASSGPLGLAEGDTGELFF. This chain connects TRBV10-2 to TRBJ2-2; TRBD2 aligns across 8 bases. The germline CDR1 and CDR2 sequences are WSHSY and SAAADI. The CDR3 runs to 19 residues. The V segment lost 6 bases and the J segment 5 bases; nucleotides outside the gene matches: 20.

The CDR3: CASSDPSSWTSSYNSPLHF. As DNA, the CDR3 is TGTGCCAGTAGTGACCCATCCAGTTGGACAAGCTCCTATAATTCACCCCTCCACTTT. The rearrangement links TRBV19 to TRBJ1-6; D might be TRBD1 (5 bases). V was clipped by 5 bases and J by 0 bases, with 20 bases between them. The CDR3 is made up of 19 amino acids. Looked up from germline, CDR1 is LNHDA and CDR2 is SQIVND (reference sequence). Using reference TRBV19 and TRBJ1-6 for the parts outside the CDR3, the full variable domain is DGGITQSPKYLFRKEGQNVTLSCEQNLNHDAMYWYRQDPGQGLRLIYYSQIVNDFQKGDIAEGYSVSREKKESFPLTVTSAQKNPTAFYLCASSDPSSWTSSYNSPLHFGNGTRLTVT.

A word on this clonotype: A much larger clonotype is one base distant, so this may be a read error. The chain links TRBV7-9 to TRBJ2-7, with 9 bases identical to TRBD1. CDR1 and CDR2 from the germline V gene are SEHNR and FQNEAQ (reference sequence). The J segment lost 5 bases and the V segment lost 2 bases, leaving 7 bases of the junction unmatched. This CDR3 comprises 15 residues. The CDR3 region is CASSLTGTGIHEQYF. As DNA, the CDR3 is TGTGCCAGCAGCTTAACCGGGACAGGGATCCACGAGCAGTACTTC.

This clonotype occurred a few times. V gene TRBV6-1 combines with J gene TRBJ2-2; the match to TRBD1 covers 12 bases. This CDR3 contains 17 residues. CDR1 and CDR2 from the germline V gene are MNHNS and SASEGT. Trimming took 5 bases from V and 4 from J; bases not matched to a gene: 8. CDR3: CASSLHGTGGLTGELFF. CDR3 sequence (DNA): TGTGCCAGCAGTCTTCATGGGACAGGGGGCCTCACCGGGGAGCTGTTTTTT.

This clonotype was found many times. V is TRBV7-9 and J is TRBJ2-7; maybe TRBD2 (6 bases). This CDR3 comprises 19 residues. The V gene lost 2 bases and the J gene lost 0 bases, with 23 bases spanning the gap. Germline CDR1 SEHNR, CDR2 FQNEAQ (reference sequence). The CDR3 coding sequence is TGTGCCAGCAGCTTAAGGCGGGCCCCGGCGGGGCAGACCTCCTACGAGCAGTACTTC. It translates to CASSLRRAPAGQTSYEQYF.

This clonotype came up many times. The gene calls are TRBV29-1 and TRBJ2-7; 11 nucleotides line up with TRBD1. V shed 2 bases and J 3 bases; nucleotides not matched to a gene: 6. The CDR3 consists of 15 residues. Germline V gene data show CDR1 as SQVTM and CDR2 as ANQGSEA. The CDR3: CSVELRDRGDYEQYF. CDR3 nucleotide sequence: TGCAGCGTTGAACTCCGGGACAGGGGGGACTACGAGCAGTACTTC.

Only a few counts were recorded for this clonotype. The chain joins TRBV20-1 to TRBJ2-7, with 8 positions matching TRBD1. This CDR3 is 14 amino acids long. V was clipped by 4 bases and J by 2 bases; unmatched bases: 7. Germline V CDR1 and CDR2: DFQATT, SNEGSKA (reference sequence). The CDR3 DNA reads TGCAGTGCTACCCCACTACAGGGGGCCTACGAGCAGTACTTC. Translated: CSATPLQGAYEQYF.

This clonotype appeared many times. The genes are TRBV2 and TRBJ2-5; 8 bases line up with TRBD1. Germline-derived CDR1 and CDR2 are SNHLY and FYNNEI. V shed 3 bases and J 5 bases; nucleotides not matched to a gene: 8. The CDR3 length is 15 residues. CDR3 nucleotide sequence: TGTGCCAGCAGTGATATAGGCCAGGGGGCCGAGACCCAGTACTTC. Translation gives CASSDIGQGAETQYF.

The CDR3 sequence is CASSLPRQARTQYF. CDR3 nucleotide sequence: TGTGCCAGCTCACTGCCTAGACAGGCTCGTACGCAGTATTTT. The chain recombines TRBV18 with TRBJ2-3; weak D call: TRBD1 (6 bases). The CDR3 has 14 residues. The germline V and J ends were trimmed by 4 bases and 8 bases, with 16 bases remaining between them. Germline V gives CDR1 KGHSH, CDR2 LQKENI.

The genes are TRBV6-5 and TRBJ2-7; 7 bases align to TRBD2. After removal of 3 bases from V and 1 base from J, the junction contained 6 bases not matched to a gene. Germline CDR1 reads MNHEY; CDR2 reads SVGAGI. There are 15 residues in the CDR3. The CDR3 coding sequence is TGTGCCAGCAGTTATCAGGTGGGAGGGTCCTACGAGCAGTACTTC. It codes for CASSYQVGGSYEQYF.

This clonotype came up many times. The chain links TRBV25-1 to TRBJ1-2; D may be TRBD1 (6 bases). Trimming left V 4 bases short and J 4 bases short, with 13 bases between. CDR3 length: 14 residues. Germline loops: CDR1 MGHDK, CDR2 SYGVNS. The DNA of the CDR3 is TGTGCCAGCAGTGCTTTACAGGGATCCTATGGCTACACCTTC. Translating it yields CASSALQGSYGYTF.

The V gene is TRBV6-1, the J gene TRBJ2-7, with 7 nucleotides matching TRBD1. In germline, CDR1 is MNHNS, CDR2 SASEGT. V lost 7 bases and J lost 0; bases outside the gene matches: 9. The length of the CDR3 is 15 residues. The CDR3 here is CASTLIGDSSYEQYF. In DNA form, the CDR3 reads TGTGCCAGCACCCTCATAGGGGACAGCTCCTACGAGCAGTACTTC.

This clonotype was detected a few times. The genes are TRBV4-2 and TRBJ2-4; no reliable D call. Germline CDR1 and CDR2: LGHNA and YNFKEQ. The CDR3 length is 19 residues. With 3 bases removed from V and 4 bases from J, the gap between germline ends came to 25 bases. The DNA for the CDR3 is TGTGCCAGCAGCCAGGATAGTGTAATGAACGCTGCGGCGAAAAACATTCAGTACTTC. Protein product: CASSQDSVMNAAAKNIQYF.

This rearrangement joins TRBV19 to TRBJ2-1; D gene unclear. The CDR3 totals 12 residues. With 3 bases removed from V and 5 bases from J, the gap between germline ends came to 5 bases. Germline lookup yields CDR1 LNHDA and CDR2 SQIVND (reference sequence). CDR3 residues: CASSMINNEQFF. CDR3 bases: TGTGCCAGTAGTATGATAAACAATGAGCAGTTCTTC.

This clonotype came up many times. The chain uses TRBV7-8 and TRBJ2-7; 10 nucleotides align to TRBD1. The germline CDR1 and CDR2 sequences are SGHVS and FQNEAQ. V was pared by 7 bases and J by 0 bases, with 3 bases of the junction left unmatched. CDR3 length equals 14 residues. The chain's CDR3 is CASTRTGGSYEQYF. In nucleotides, the CDR3 is TGTGCCAGCACCCGGACAGGGGGCTCCTACGAGCAGTACTTC.